Below, 23 T cell receptor beta chains from the same sample are listed, as sequenced in a study of blood T cell repertoires in COVID-19. This table comes from immunoSEQ multiplex PCR, and its TCRdb copy is limited to in-frame clones, with some not included. Here the sample spans more than 90,000 clones, roughly three quarters being singletons. Sequencing was carried out using peripheral blood. These TCRs come from a woman of 80 years or more with acute or convalescent COVID-19.

The chain is built from TRBV9 and TRBJ1-1; 7 bases line up with TRBD1. The ends lost 3 bases at V and 2 bases at J; junction bases unmatched: 7. Germline CDR1 and CDR2: SGDLS and YYNGEE. CDR3 length: 15 amino acids. As DNA, the CDR3 is TGTGCCAGCAGCGCCTTCGGGACAGTTAACACTGAAGCTTTCTTT. The encoded protein is CASSAFGTVNTEAFF. Full variable domain (outside the CDR3, taken from reference TRBV9 and TRBJ1-1): DSGVTQTPKHLITATGQRVTLRCSPRSGDLSVYWYQQSLDQGLQFLIQYYNGEERAKGNILERFSAQQFPDLHSELNLSSLELGDSALYFCASSAFGTVNTEAFFGQGTRLTVV.

The gene calls are TRBV5-1 and TRBJ2-2, with D perhaps TRBD1 (5 bases). V lost 1 base to trimming and J lost 4 bases, with 11 bases between them. Germline assignment: CDR1 SGHRS and CDR2 YFSETQ. The length of the CDR3 is 15 residues. In DNA, the CDR3 is TGCGCCAGCAGCTTGCAGGGCCCCTCCACCGGGGAGCTGTTTTTT. Translated: CASSLQGPSTGELFF.

The CDR3 loop reads CASSSFSTGTYGYTF. CDR3 coding DNA: TGTGCCAGCAGTTCCTTCTCGACAGGGACCTATGGCTACACCTTC. This chain joins TRBV6-2 or TRBV6-3 and TRBJ1-2; 7 bases are shared with TRBD1. Germline V lookup: CDR1 MNHEY, CDR2 SVGEGT. V was pared by 4 bases and J by 4 bases, with 9 bases of the junction left unmatched. CDR3 length: 15 residues.

The J gene is TRBJ1-6, the V gene TRBV6-5; 8 nucleotides agree with TRBD1. The CDR3 extends over 15 amino acids. The germline CDR1 and CDR2 sequences are MNHEY and SVGAGI. V lost 6 bases and J lost 10; bases outside the gene matches: 11. CDR3 loop: CASSPWTGRNSPLHF. Here the CDR3 DNA reads TGTGCCAGCAGCCCCTGGACAGGGAGGAACTCACCCCTCCACTTT.

The CDR3 here is CASSQDTPTGEASGNTIYF. The CDR3 DNA is TGCGCCAGCAGCCAAGATACCCCGACAGGGGAAGCCTCTGGAAACACCATATATTTT. The chain uses TRBV4-1 and TRBJ1-3; 8 positions match TRBD1. Germline CDR1 MGHRA, CDR2 YSYEKL. The CDR3 covers 19 residues. After removal of 0 bases from V and 0 bases from J, the junction contained 10 bases not matched to a gene.

The rearrangement links TRBV7-2 to TRBJ2-7, with D perhaps matching TRBD2 (5 bases). The CDR3 is 14 amino acids. Germline lookup yields CDR1 SGHTA and CDR2 FQGNSA. V was cut by 1 base and J by 5 bases, with 12 bases left in between. CDR3: CASSLVTSSHEQYF. The CDR3 nucleotides are TGTGCCAGCAGCTTAGTCACTAGTTCCCACGAGCAGTACTTC.

The CDR3 here is CASSLGGRGLDTQYF. In DNA, the CDR3 is TGTGCCAGCAGCTTAGGGGGCAGGGGGTTAGATACGCAGTATTTT. The gene calls are TRBV7-2 and TRBJ2-3, with TRBD1 matching over 7 bases. CDR1 and CDR2 (germline): SGHTA, FQGNSA. There are 15 residues in the CDR3. After removal of 1 base from V and 5 bases from J, the junction contained 6 bases not matched to a gene. Filled out from reference TRBV7-2 and TRBJ2-3, the complete variable domain reads GAGVSQSPSNKVTEKGKDVELRCDPISGHTALYWYRQSLGQGLEFLIYFQGNSAPDKSGLPSDRFSAERTGGSVSTLTIQRTQQEDSAVYLCASSLGGRGLDTQYFGPGTRLTVL.

J is TRBJ2-7 and V is TRBV7-9; 10 bases match TRBD1. The ends lost 3 bases at V and 1 base at J; junction bases unmatched: 3. This CDR3 region has 15 residues. CDR1 is SEHNR, CDR2 FQNEAQ, per germline (reference sequence). The CDR3 loop is CASSFWDRGSYEQYF. DNA for the CDR3: TGTGCCAGCAGCTTCTGGGACAGGGGATCCTACGAGCAGTACTTC.

This sequence joins TRBV29-1 and TRBJ2-3; 8 positions agree with TRBD1. The V and J ends lost 4 bases and 4 bases, in that order; junction bases with no gene match: 1. This CDR3 has 12 residues. Germline assignment: CDR1 SQVTM and CDR2 ANQGSEA. The CDR3 sequence is CSVGQGPDTQYF. CDR3 in DNA: TGCAGCGTTGGACAGGGGCCAGATACGCAGTATTTT.

V usage is TRBV7-6 and J usage is TRBJ2-1; no firm D call. The V and J ends lost 5 bases and 4 bases respectively, with 15 bases between them. From germline, CDR1 is SGHVS and CDR2 FNYEAQ. The CDR3 consists of 15 residues. The CDR3 sequence: CASSTRNALYNEQFF. The CDR3 nucleotides read TGTGCCAGCAGCACGAGGAATGCTCTTTACAATGAGCAGTTCTTC.

Only a few counts were recorded for this clone. The chain uses TRBV6-6 and TRBJ2-7; D gene unclear. Germline CDR1 and CDR2: MNHNY and SVGAGI (reference sequence). The CDR3 spans 11 residues. V lost 5 bases and J 5 bases, leaving 7 bases between the germline ends. Written as DNA, the CDR3 is TGTGCCAGCAGTCCTGGCAACGAGCAGTACTTC. It specifies CASSPGNEQYF.

The chain links TRBV7-6 to TRBJ2-3, with 9 bases lining up with TRBD2. Germline V CDR1 and CDR2: SGHVS, FNYEAQ. The CDR3 has 15 residues. J was trimmed by 5 bases and V by 4 bases; bases with no gene match: 7. The CDR3 loop reads CASSWNSGGGDTQYF. CDR3 nucleotide sequence: TGTGCCAGCAGCTGGAATAGCGGGGGAGGAGATACGCAGTATTTT. The full variable domain, its missing parts supplied by reference TRBV7-6 and TRBJ2-3, is GAGVSQSPRYKVTKRGQDVALRCDPISGHVSLYWYRQALGQGPEFLTYFNYEAQQDKSGLPNDRFSAERPEGSISTLTIQRTEQRDSAMYRCASSWNSGGGDTQYFGPGTRLTVL.

The chain links TRBV9 to TRBJ2-4; 10 bases match TRBD2. The CDR3 consists of 16 residues. V dropped 3 bases and J dropped 5; count of bases not matched to a gene: 8. Germline V gene sequence: CDR1 SGDLS, CDR2 YYNGEE. The CDR3 DNA follows: TGTGCCAGCAGCGCGGGATCGGGACTAGCGCAAAACATTCAGTACTTC. It codes for CASSAGSGLAQNIQYF.

CDR3 sequence reads: CSVPTTAGYGYTF. CDR3 nucleotide sequence: TGCAGCGTTCCTACGACAGCCGGCTATGGCTACACCTTC. J is TRBJ1-2 and V is TRBV29-1; maybe TRBD1 (5 bases). CDR1 is SQVTM, CDR2 ANQGSEA, per germline. V was shortened by 5 bases and J by 4 bases, with 14 bases between the two germline ends. The CDR3 runs to 13 residues.

The chain uses TRBV27 and TRBJ2-7; D is unclear. The V gene lost 4 bases and the J gene lost 3 bases, with 7 bases spanning the gap. The CDR3 length is 12 residues. CDR1 and CDR2 from the germline V gene are MNHEY and SMNVEV (reference sequence). The DNA for the CDR3 is TGTGCCAGCAGTTCGAGATTCTACGAGCAGTACTTC. It is translated as CASSSRFYEQYF.

The chain couples TRBV5-1 to TRBJ2-5; perhaps TRBD2 as D (6 bases). This CDR3 spans 15 amino acids. The germline V and J ends were trimmed by 4 bases and 5 bases, with 18 bases remaining between them. CDR1 is SGHRS and CDR2 is YFSETQ in the germline V gene. CDR3 amino acids: CASSGGTAGGETQYF. CDR3 DNA sequence: TGCGCCAGCAGCGGAGGGACGGCCGGAGGGGAGACCCAGTACTTC.

V is TRBV15 and J is TRBJ1-2, with D maybe TRBD1 (5 bases). Germline CDR1 is LNHNV and CDR2 is YYDKDF (reference sequence). The CDR3 spans 12 residues. Trimming left V 5 bases short and J 4 bases short, with 8 bases between. This CDR3 is CATSQDIYGYTF. CDR3 nucleotide sequence: TGTGCCACCAGCCAGGACATCTATGGCTACACCTTC.

This clone has a count of ten or more. This chain joins TRBV12-3 or TRBV12-4 and TRBJ1-5, with no clear D. The CDR3 is 12 amino acids. Trimming took 7 bases from V and 1 from J, leaving 5 bases between them. The CDR3 protein is CASTFSNQPQHF. Written as DNA, the CDR3 is TGTGCCAGCACCTTCAGCAATCAGCCCCAGCATTTT.

This chain uses TRBV3-1 (or the pseudogene TRBV3-2) with TRBJ1-5; 7 bases are a match to TRBD1. Germline V gene lookup returns CDR1 LGHDT and CDR2 YNNKEL (reference sequence). The CDR3 sequence is 15 residues long. Trimming cost V 0 bases and J 1 base; bases outside gene matches: 0. The CDR3 here is CASSQEGQSNQPQHF. DNA for the CDR3: TGTGCCAGCAGCCAAGAGGGACAGAGCAATCAGCCCCAGCATTTT.

This clone was found a few times. The chain employs TRBV27 and TRBJ1-1; TRBD1 aligns across 7 bases. V lost 5 bases to trimming and J lost 3 bases; unmatched junction nucleotides: 3. Germline V gene sequence: CDR1 MNHEY, CDR2 SMNVEV (reference sequence). The CDR3 is 13 residues long. CDR3 coding DNA: TGTGCCAGCAGTCGAGACAGGGACACTGAAGCTTTCTTT. It encodes CASSRDRDTEAFF.

In DNA form, the CDR3 reads TGCGCCAGCAGCCCCCCGCGCGGGTTGAACACTGAAGCTTTCTTT. Protein product: CASSPPRGLNTEAFF. This chain links TRBV5-1 with TRBJ1-1, with no clear D. The CDR3 consists of 15 residues. Trimming cost V 4 bases and J 0 bases, with 13 bases left between them. Germline CDR1 SGHRS, CDR2 YFSETQ.

J is TRBJ1-1 and V is TRBV6-1, with unresolved D. CDR1 is MNHNS, CDR2 SASEGT, per germline. Trimming cost V 1 base and J 6 bases, with 12 bases left between them. The CDR3 loop spans 14 amino acids. The DNA for the CDR3 is TGTGCCAGCAGTGAAGTCACGCCGCGGGCTGAAGCTTTCTTT. It yields the protein CASSEVTPRAEAFF.

This chain connects TRBV4-3 to TRBJ2-2; D perhaps matches TRBD2 (6 bases). CDR3 size: 15 residues. Looked up from germline, CDR1 is LGHNA and CDR2 is YSLEER. V was clipped by 4 bases and J by 5 bases, with 14 bases between them. The CDR3 protein is CASSRTGVGTGELFF. CDR3 in DNA: TGCGCCAGCAGCCGTACGGGGGTGGGAACCGGGGAGCTGTTTTTT.